This TCR beta chain was observed in a study of cytomegalovirus exposure and HLA in healthy donors. V lost 3 bases and J lost 0, with 12 bases in between. This CDR3 spans 15 amino acids. In germline, CDR1 is GTSNPN, CDR2 SVGIG (reference sequence). The PCR made use of 60 Vbeta and 13 Jbeta primers. Here immunoSEQ multiplex PCR was the method, and the copy in TCRdb shows in-frame clones only, minus some. This sample carries 220,000 or so clones, approximately 70% of them seen once, and the ten largest clones take less than 2%. About this clone itself: Its matching antigen is unknown.

Regarding the study as a whole: More clonal expansion characterized HLA-associated TCR beta chains than equally common others in a later analysis.

The chain is built from TRBV30 and TRBJ1-5, with D hard to call. The receptor comes from a woman between 25 and 40 years old in good health and CMV-seronegative. The specimen sequenced was PBMCs. In nucleotides, the CDR3 is TGTGCCTGGAGCGGTAGAGGGAATAGCAATCAGCCCCAGCATTTT. Its protein product is CAWSGRGNSNQPQHF.